This entry is about one T cell receptor (beta chain). Antigen specificity is unknown. This sample is part of a study of cytomegalovirus exposure and HLA in healthy donors. Study in general: A previous analysis identified 100 million to 120 million unique TCR beta sequences derived from approximately 190 million T cells.

Study-wide results and caveats: Another analysis was done later, and it associated approximately 17,000 TCR beta sequences with HLA alleles at 0.05 false discovery rate. Donors were assumed by presence/absence analyses to have roughly uniform sequencing depth.

The PCR ran on 60 Vbeta and 13 Jbeta primers. Assay used: immunoSEQ multiplex PCR; TCRdb lists only in-frame clones, some missing. The profile shows about 110,000 clones, over 65% of them singletons. The sequence was collected from a female donor in good health and CMV-seropositive. Sequencing was done on a sample of PBMCs.

The CDR3 nucleotides are TGTGCCAGCAGTACCGACAGGGGCAATCAGCCCCAGCATTTT. Its protein product is CASSTDRGNQPQHF. The chain links TRBV2 to TRBJ1-5, with TRBD1 identical over 7 bases. Germline V gene sequence: CDR1 SNHLY, CDR2 FYNNEI. The CDR3 is 14 amino acids. The J segment lost 2 bases and the V segment lost 5 bases, leaving 3 bases of the junction unmatched. The variable domain in full, completed from reference TRBV2 and TRBJ1-5, reads EPEVTQTPSHQVTQMGQEVILRCVPISNHLYFYWYRQILGQKVEFLVSFYNNEISEKSEIFDDQFSVERPDGSNFTLKIRSTKLEDSAMYFCASSTDRGNQPQHFGDGTRLSIL.